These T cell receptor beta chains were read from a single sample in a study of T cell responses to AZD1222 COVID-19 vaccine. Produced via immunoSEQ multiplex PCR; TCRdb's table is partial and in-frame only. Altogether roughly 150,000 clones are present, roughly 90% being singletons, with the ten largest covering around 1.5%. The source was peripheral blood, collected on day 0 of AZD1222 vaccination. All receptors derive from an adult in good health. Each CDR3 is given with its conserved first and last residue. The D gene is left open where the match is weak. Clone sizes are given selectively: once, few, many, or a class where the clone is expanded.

CDR3 DNA: TGTGCCAGTAGTGCGGACAGGGGACTTTGGGGGACTGAAGCTTTCTTT; CDR3 protein: CASSADRGLWGTEAFF; V gene: TRBV19; J gene: TRBJ1-1; CDR3 length: 16; D gene: TRBD1; clone size: few
CDR3 DNA: TGCAGCGTTGTCGAGAGCTATGGCTACACCTTC; CDR3 protein: CSVVESYGYTF; V gene: TRBV29-1; J gene: TRBJ1-2; CDR3 length: 11; D gene: .; clone size: once
CDR3 DNA: TGTGCCAGCAGCCCCAGGGTTGGTTACACAGATACGCAGTATTTT; CDR3 protein: CASSPRVGYTDTQYF; V gene: TRBV7-2; J gene: TRBJ2-3; CDR3 length: 15; D gene: .; clone size: .
CDR3 DNA: TGCGCCAGCAGCTTGGCCCCTTCGGCTACAACTAATGAAAAACTGTTTTTT; CDR3 protein: CASSLAPSATTNEKLFF; V gene: TRBV5-1; J gene: TRBJ1-4; CDR3 length: 17; D gene: .; clone size: .
CDR3 DNA: TGCGCCAGCAGCCACCAGGGGGAAACGGGTGAGCAGTTCTTC; CDR3 protein: CASSHQGETGEQFF; V gene: TRBV4-3; J gene: TRBJ2-1; CDR3 length: 14; D gene: TRBD1; clone size: .
CDR3 DNA: TGTGCCAGCAGTTTCGGACAGGGGAGTCAGCCCCAGCATTTT; CDR3 protein: CASSFGQGSQPQHF; V gene: TRBV27; J gene: TRBJ1-5; CDR3 length: 14; D gene: TRBD1; clone size: .
CDR3 DNA: TGTGCTAGTGGTCCCGGCTCCTATAATTCACCCCTCCACTTT; CDR3 protein: CASGPGSYNSPLHF; V gene: TRBV12-5; J gene: TRBJ1-6; CDR3 length: 14; D gene: .; clone size: .
CDR3 DNA: TGTGCCAGCAGCCCGGAAGTTACCGGGACAAGGATGGGCTACACCTTC; CDR3 protein: CASSPEVTGTRMGYTF; V gene: TRBV5-8; J gene: TRBJ1-2; CDR3 length: 16; D gene: .; clone size: .
CDR3 DNA: TGCAGTGCTAGTGGGGTTTCCGGGGAGCTGTTTTTT; CDR3 protein: CSASGVSGELFF; V gene: TRBV20-1; J gene: TRBJ2-2; CDR3 length: 12; D gene: .; clone size: few
CDR3 DNA: TGTGCCTGGAGTGACGCCGGGACGGTGTCCTCCTACGAGCAGTACTTC; CDR3 protein: CAWSDAGTVSSYEQYF; V gene: TRBV30; J gene: TRBJ2-7; CDR3 length: 16; D gene: .; clone size: .